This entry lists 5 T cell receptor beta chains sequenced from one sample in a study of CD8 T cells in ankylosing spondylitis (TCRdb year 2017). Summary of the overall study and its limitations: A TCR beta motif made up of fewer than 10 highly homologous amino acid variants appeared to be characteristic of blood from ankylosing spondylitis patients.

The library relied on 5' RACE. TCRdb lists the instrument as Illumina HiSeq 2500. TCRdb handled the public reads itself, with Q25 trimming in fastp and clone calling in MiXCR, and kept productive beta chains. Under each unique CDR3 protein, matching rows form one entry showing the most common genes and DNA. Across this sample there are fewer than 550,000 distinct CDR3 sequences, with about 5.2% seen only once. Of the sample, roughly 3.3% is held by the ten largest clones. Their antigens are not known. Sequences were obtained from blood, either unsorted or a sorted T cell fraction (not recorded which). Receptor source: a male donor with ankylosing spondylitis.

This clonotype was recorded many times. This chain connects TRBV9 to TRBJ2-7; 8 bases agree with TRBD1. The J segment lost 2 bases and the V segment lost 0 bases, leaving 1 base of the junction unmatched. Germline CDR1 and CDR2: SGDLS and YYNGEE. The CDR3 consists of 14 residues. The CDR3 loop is CASSVATGAYEQYF. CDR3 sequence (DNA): TGTGCCAGCAGCGTAGCGACAGGGGCCTACGAGCAGTACTTC.

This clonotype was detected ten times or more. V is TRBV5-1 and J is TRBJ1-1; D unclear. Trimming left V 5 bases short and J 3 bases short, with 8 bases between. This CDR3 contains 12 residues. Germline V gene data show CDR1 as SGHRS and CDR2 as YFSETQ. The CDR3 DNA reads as TGCGCCAGCAGTCCAGGCTACACTGAAGCTTTCTTT. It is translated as CASSPGYTEAFF.

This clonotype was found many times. In DNA, the CDR3 is TGTGCCAGCAGTCTCCCGACGACGAACACTGAAGCTTTCTTT. This encodes CASSLPTTNTEAFF. The chain couples TRBV28 to TRBJ1-1, with D unclear. Trimming stripped 5 bases from V and 1 base from J, with 11 bases between. CDR3 length: 14 amino acids. Looked up from germline, CDR1 is MDHEN and CDR2 is SYDVKM.

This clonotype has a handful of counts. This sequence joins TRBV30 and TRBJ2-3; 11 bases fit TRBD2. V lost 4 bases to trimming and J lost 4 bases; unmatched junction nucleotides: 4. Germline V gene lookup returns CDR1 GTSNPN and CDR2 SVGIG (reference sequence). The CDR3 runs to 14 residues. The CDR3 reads CAWTSGRKPDTQYF. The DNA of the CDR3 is TGTGCCTGGACTAGCGGGAGGAAACCAGATACGCAGTATTTT. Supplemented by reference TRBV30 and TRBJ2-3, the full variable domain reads SQTIHQWPATLVQPVGSPLSLECTVEGTSNPNLYWYRQAAGRGLQLLFYSVGIGQISSEVPQNLSASRPQDRQFILSSKKLLLSDSGFYLCAWTSGRKPDTQYFGPGTRLTVL.

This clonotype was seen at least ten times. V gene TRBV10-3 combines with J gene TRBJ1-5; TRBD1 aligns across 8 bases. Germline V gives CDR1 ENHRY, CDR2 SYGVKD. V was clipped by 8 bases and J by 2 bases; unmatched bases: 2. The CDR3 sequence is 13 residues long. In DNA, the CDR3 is TGTGCCATCGCGACAGGGGGCAATCAGCCCCAGCATTTT. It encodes CAIATGGNQPQHF.